The 18 T cell receptor beta chains in this list originate from one sample, sequenced in a study of T cell responses to AZD1222 COVID-19 vaccine. Sequencing was performed with immunoSEQ multiplex PCR; in TCRdb, only in-frame clones are kept and a portion is missing. The table shows over 110,000 clones, with 92% occurring only once. This specimen consisted of peripheral blood, obtained 28 days after the second AZD1222 dose. Receptors were obtained from an adult who received the AZD1222 COVID-19 vaccine.

The gene calls are TRBV29-1 and TRBJ2-5; no definite D call. Germline loops: CDR1 SQVTM, CDR2 ANQGSEA. V was clipped by 5 bases and J by 5 bases, with 18 bases between them. The CDR3 runs to 14 residues. The DNA for the CDR3 is TGCAGCGTTTCATATGGTGAACACTGGGAGACCCAGTACTTC. Amino acids: CSVSYGEHWETQYF.

This clone turned up a few times. This chain connects TRBV5-1 to TRBJ2-2; 12 nucleotides align to TRBD2. Trimming at V came to 4 bases and at J to 4 bases, leaving 5 bases not matched to a gene. CDR1 and CDR2 from the germline V gene are SGHRS and YFSETQ. CDR3 length: 16 amino acids. DNA of the CDR3: TGCGCCAGCAGCCCCCGACTAGCGGGAGCCACCGGGGAGCTGTTTTTT. Protein: CASSPRLAGATGELFF.

As concerns this clone: At one end, the junction sequence differs from germline, possibly due to a read error. CDR3 region: CASGLRGGLAYEQCF. CDR3 DNA: TGTGCTAGTGGTTTGCGGGGCGGGTTGGCCTACGAGCAGTGCTTC. V is TRBV12-5 and J is TRBJ2-7, with D perhaps matching TRBD1 or TRBD2 (5 bases each). The CDR3 consists of 15 residues. Germline CDR1 and CDR2: LGHNT and FRNRAP.

The chain recombines TRBV18 with TRBJ2-3; D call uncertain. V lost 4 bases and J lost 0, with 5 bases in between. From germline, CDR1 is KGHSH and CDR2 LQKENI. The CDR3 totals 13 residues. Written as DNA, the CDR3 is TGTGCCAGCTCACAGGCTAGCACAGATACGCAGTATTTT. It translates to CASSQASTDTQYF.

V is TRBV9 and J is TRBJ2-3; 7 nucleotides match TRBD2. After removal of 3 bases from V and 2 bases from J, the junction contained 6 bases not matched to a gene. CDR1 is SGDLS and CDR2 is YYNGEE in the germline V gene. The CDR3 is 15 residues long. This chain's CDR3 is CASSARLALTDTQYF. CDR3 DNA sequence: TGTGCCAGCAGCGCCCGACTAGCCCTCACAGATACGCAGTATTTT.

The chain carries TRBV6-2 or TRBV6-3 and TRBJ2-1, with D unclear. V lost 4 bases, J lost 5 bases, and 9 bases lay in between. The CDR3 covers 13 residues. In germline, CDR1 is MNHEY, CDR2 SVGEGT. CDR3: CASSSLRDNEQFF. In DNA form, the CDR3 reads TGTGCCAGCAGTTCTCTTCGGGACAATGAGCAGTTCTTC.

This rearrangement joins TRBV28 to TRBJ1-6; D gene ambiguous. In germline, CDR1 is MDHEN, CDR2 SYDVKM. The CDR3 is 13 residues long. V lost 7 bases and J 6 bases, leaving 10 bases between the germline ends. CDR3 region: CASIRVLNSPLHF. For the CDR3, the DNA is TGTGCCAGCATCCGGGTGCTTAATTCACCCCTCCACTTT.

The chain is built from TRBV21-1 and TRBJ2-3; the DNA was not compared with TRBD1, the D call given in the table. TRBV21-1 is deemed a pseudogene. CDR3 size: 16 residues. The CDR3 loop is CASSNSGTGVPDTQYF. The CDR3 DNA follows: TGTGCCAGCAGCAATTCCGGGACAGGGGTGCCAGATACGCAGTATTTT.

The rearrangement joins TRBV27 to TRBJ2-1, with TRBD2 identical over 10 bases. The CDR3 has 15 residues. With 10 bases clipped from V and 3 bases from J, the junction kept 9 bases outside the gene matches. Germline values: CDR1 MNHEY, CDR2 SMNVEV (reference sequence). CDR3 sequence (DNA): TGTGCCACCAAAGGACTAGCGGAGATCTACAATGAGCAGTTCTTC. This gives the protein CATKGLAEIYNEQFF.

This clone occurred a few times. The chain recombines TRBV7-9 with TRBJ2-1, with TRBD1 identical over 11 bases. The germline V gene has CDR1 SEHNR and CDR2 FQNEAQ (reference sequence). CDR3 size: 16 residues. J was trimmed by 1 base and V by 4 bases; bases with no gene match: 3. This chain's CDR3 is CASSSGTGGSYNEQFF. In DNA, the CDR3 is TGTGCCAGCAGCTCCGGGACAGGGGGTTCCTACAATGAGCAGTTCTTC.

The chain links TRBV19 to TRBJ1-3, with 7 bases aligning to TRBD1. Looked up from germline, CDR1 is LNHDA and CDR2 is SQIVND (reference sequence). Trimming took 3 bases from V and 2 from J; bases not matched to a gene: 4. The CDR3 has 15 residues. Here the CDR3 DNA reads TGTGCCAGTAGTATCATGACAGGGCCTGGAAACACCATATATTTT. This translates into CASSIMTGPGNTIYF.

This clone was seen just once. The V call is TRBV2, the J call TRBJ1-5, with D unclear. With 5 bases removed from V and 2 bases from J, the gap between germline ends came to 7 bases. Germline V gives CDR1 SNHLY, CDR2 FYNNEI. The CDR3 is 13 amino acids. The CDR3 protein is CASSYSGNQPQHF. The CDR3 bases are TGTGCCAGCAGTTACTCAGGCAATCAGCCCCAGCATTTT.

The chain is built from TRBV4-2 and TRBJ1-5; D call uncertain. The V gene's germline CDR1 is LGHNA and CDR2 YNFKEQ. The CDR3 runs to 13 residues. V was clipped by 0 bases and J by 7 bases, with 7 bases between them. CDR3 sequence: CASSQDVGQPQHF. The CDR3 coding sequence is TGTGCCAGCAGCCAAGATGTAGGGCAGCCCCAGCATTTT.

As for this clone: A read error may produce the germline difference seen at one junction end. The gene calls are TRBV5-4 and TRBJ2-7; a weak D match, TRBD2 (6 bases). Germline CDR1 reads SGHNT; CDR2 reads YYREEE (reference sequence). CDR3 size: 14 residues. CDR3 residues: CASRLGGSSGEQYF. The CDR3 coding sequence is TGTGCCAGCAGGTTGGGGGGTAGCTCGGGCGAGCAGTACTTC.

The chain joins TRBV12-5 to TRBJ1-5; 9 nucleotides align to TRBD1. V lost 1 base, J lost 6 bases, and 13 bases stayed unmatched. The CDR3 is made up of 18 amino acids. Germline V gene data show CDR1 as LGHNT and CDR2 as FRNRAP. The CDR3 region is CASGLASQGQGLGQPQHF. The CDR3 DNA is TGTGCTAGTGGTTTGGCCTCCCAGGGACAGGGATTGGGTCAGCCCCAGCATTTT.

This clone has a single count. The V and J genes are TRBV30 and TRBJ1-5; D is possibly TRBD1 (5 bases). The V gene's germline CDR1 is GTSNPN and CDR2 SVGIG (reference sequence). The CDR3 is made up of 16 amino acids. Between the trimmed V and J ends, which lost 4 bases and 1 base, there was a span of 17 bases. The CDR3 loop is CAWTQWRPGSNQPQHF. Here the CDR3 DNA reads TGTGCCTGGACTCAATGGAGGCCAGGGAGCAATCAGCCCCAGCATTTT. Looking up the rest from reference TRBV30 and TRBJ1-5 gives the full variable domain: SQTIHQWPATLVQPVGSPLSLECTVEGTSNPNLYWYRQAAGRGLQLLFYSVGIGQISSEVPQNLSASRPQDRQFILSSKKLLLSDSGFYLCAWTQWRPGSNQPQHFGDGTRLSIL.

The gene calls are TRBV7-2 and TRBJ1-3; D is unclear. Germline CDR1 reads SGHTA; CDR2 reads FQGNSA. The CDR3 runs to 11 residues. Trimming left V 6 bases short and J 3 bases short, with 3 bases between. The CDR3 nucleotides are TGTGCCAGCAGAGGTGGAAACACCATATATTTT. Translation gives CASRGGNTIYF.

The chain carries TRBV27 and TRBJ1-6; TRBD1 aligns across 9 bases. J lost 9 bases, V lost 4 bases, and 10 bases had no gene match. The CDR3 loop spans 16 amino acids. In germline, CDR1 is MNHEY, CDR2 SMNVEV (reference sequence). For the CDR3, the DNA is TGTGCCAGCAGTTCCCTCACAGGGGGCCTCTTTTCACCCCTCCACTTT. This gives the protein CASSSLTGGLFSPLHF.